Listed here is a single TCR beta chain. The entry originates in a study of blood T cell repertoires in COVID-19. Study context: COVID-19 samples, acute and convalescent, were from the United States, Italy and Spain. The analysed material was cDNA or gDNA that came from T cells, B-cell-depleted T cells, or PBMCs.

Germline assignment: CDR1 LGHDT and CDR2 YNNKEL (reference sequence). V shed 2 bases, J shed 0 bases, and the junction held 5 bases outside the gene matches. The CDR3 runs 16 residues. As processed by the authors: Estimates of nucleated cell counts were drawn from the amplification of reference gene primers. Some clones are missing from TCRdb's copy, which holds only in-frame ones; the method was immunoSEQ multiplex PCR. The DNA was the basis for D and trimming; V, J and clone size are from that table. The sample shows around 19,000 clones, more than 85% of them seen only once. The source is a human donor in a cohort sampled during active COVID-19. J is TRBJ2-3 and V is TRBV3-1 (or the pseudogene TRBV3-2); 7 nucleotides match TRBD2. Sequenced input: peripheral blood. The CDR3 protein is CASSQMGSGSTDTQYF. As DNA, the CDR3 is TGTGCCAGCAGCCAAATGGGTAGCGGGAGCACAGATACGCAGTATTTT.